This record covers a single T cell receptor (beta chain). Its target is unknown. The sample is drawn from a study of cytomegalovirus exposure and HLA in healthy donors. The PCR had 60 Vbeta and 13 Jbeta primers. Measured with immunoSEQ multiplex PCR; TCRdb has only the in-frame clones, and not every one. The table records roughly 97,000 clones, around 81% of them present only once. Germline V gene data show CDR1 as ENHRY and CDR2 as SYGVKD. Trimming took 4 bases from V and 1 from J, leaving 11 bases between them. The CDR3 runs 15 residues. Findings and caveats of the study: Later work showed greater clonal expansion in HLA-associated TCR beta chains than in equally common others.

This clonotype originated in a man between 35 and 55 years old in good health and CMV-seropositive. The chain recombines TRBV10-3 with TRBJ1-5; D uncertain. Sequencing input: PBMCs. This CDR3 reads CAISVEGQSNQPQHF. CDR3 DNA sequence: TGTGCCATCAGTGTTGAGGGTCAGAGCAATCAGCCCCAGCATTTT.